The 5 T cell receptor beta chains in this list originate from one sample, sequenced in a study of T-cell reconstitution after alpha-beta-depleted transplantation in children. Preparation of the TCRbeta library was carried out with unique molecular identifiers. From the PCR reads, TCRdb called clonotypes with MiXCR, one entry per CDR3 protein. Of around 270,000 distinct CDR3 sequences in the sample, roughly a tenth are singletons; the top ten hold less than 9%. This material consisted of PBMCs, taken before TCRalphabeta/CD19-depleted stem cell transplant. The receptors stem from a boy under two years old with acute myeloid leukemia, due to receive a stem cell transplant.

The chain couples TRBV19 to TRBJ1-1; D uncertain. Germline V gene lookup returns CDR1 LNHDA and CDR2 SQIVND (reference sequence). Deletions cut 3 bases from V and 5 bases from J, with 10 bases between. The CDR3 covers 13 residues. CDR3 amino acids: CASSMTVQTEAFF. The CDR3 nucleotides are TGTGCCAGTAGTATGACCGTACAGACTGAAGCTTTCTTT.

V and J are TRBV4-1 and TRBJ2-3; weak D call: TRBD2 (6 bases). Germline CDR1 reads MGHRA; CDR2 reads YSYEKL. This CDR3 is built from 18 residues. V gave up 1 base and J gave up 4 bases, with 21 bases separating them. In nucleotides, the CDR3 is TGCGCCAGCAGCCAAGCCCGGGACGCTAGGAGGGGTGCAGATACGCAGTATTTT. Residues: CASSQARDARRGADTQYF.

In this sample, this clonotype turned up a few times. This chain links TRBV29-1 with TRBJ1-4; possible D gene TRBD1, 6 bases. Germline V gene lookup returns CDR1 SQVTM and CDR2 ANQGSEA. This CDR3 has 14 residues. V lost 2 bases, J lost 7 bases, and 14 bases lay in between. This CDR3 is CSVEMGQGIEKLFF. In DNA form, the CDR3 reads TGCAGCGTTGAAATGGGGCAGGGGATTGAAAAACTGTTTTTT.

This clonotype was seen many times. CDR3 protein: CSATGRLAGSLYEQYF. The DNA of the CDR3 is TGCAGCGCCACAGGGCGACTAGCGGGGTCCCTCTACGAGCAGTACTTC. V and J are TRBV29-1 and TRBJ2-7; TRBD2 matches at 11 bases. CDR3 size: 16 residues. Per the germline V gene, CDR1 is SQVTM and CDR2 is ANQGSEA. V dropped 7 bases and J dropped 3; count of bases not matched to a gene: 14.

As for this clonotype: This CDR3 is missing its conserved last phenylalanine or tryptophan, likely due to a read error. The limits of the CDR3 on the DNA are not certain, so only TCRdb's listed CDR3 is given. CDR3 sequence: CASSEDWGSSGFL. This chain connects TRBV4-3 to TRBJ2-1; the tabulated D call, TRBD2, remains unverified against the DNA. The CDR3 is 13 residues long, ends included. Looked up from germline, CDR1 is LGHNA and CDR2 is YSLEER.